This T cell receptor (beta chain) was documented in a study of response to subunit inactivated influenza vaccine. Study-level findings and limits: Authors suggested seasonal influenza vaccinations each recruit few new T cells.

This clonotype was detected only a few times. Its antigen is not identified. Using its own MiXCR run on the RT-PCR reads, TCRdb lists one record per CDR3 protein. The data hold 540,000 or so distinct CDR3 sequences, with approximately 12% observed a single time. Here the sequenced sample was PBMCs from blood, taken roughly 47 days after vaccination. This TCR derives from a middle-aged man who received an inactivated influenza vaccine.

CDR3 sequence reads: CASSARPRGNQPQHF. CDR3 sequence (DNA): TGTGCCAGCAGTGCCAGGCCACGAGGCAATCAGCCCCAGCATTTT. The rearrangement uses TRBV6-1 and TRBJ1-5; D uncertain. Trimming cost V 4 bases and J 2 bases, with 12 bases left between them. Germline V gene lookup returns CDR1 MNHNS and CDR2 SASEGT. The CDR3 loop spans 15 amino acids.